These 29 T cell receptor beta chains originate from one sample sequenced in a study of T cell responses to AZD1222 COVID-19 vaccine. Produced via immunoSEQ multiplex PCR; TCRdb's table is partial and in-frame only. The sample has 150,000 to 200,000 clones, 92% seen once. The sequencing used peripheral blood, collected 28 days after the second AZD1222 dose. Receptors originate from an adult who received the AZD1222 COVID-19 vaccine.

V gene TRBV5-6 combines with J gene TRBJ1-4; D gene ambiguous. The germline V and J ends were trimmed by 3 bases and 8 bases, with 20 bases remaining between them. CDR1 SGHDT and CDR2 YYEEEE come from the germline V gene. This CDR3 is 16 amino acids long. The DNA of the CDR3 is TGTGCCAGCAGCTCGGCCCCTGGTAGGGAAAGGGAAAAACTGTTTTTT. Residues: CASSSAPGREREKLFF.

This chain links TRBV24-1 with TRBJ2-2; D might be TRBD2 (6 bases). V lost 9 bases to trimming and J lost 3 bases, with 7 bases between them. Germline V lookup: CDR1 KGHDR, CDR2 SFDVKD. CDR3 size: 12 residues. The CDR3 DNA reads TGTGCCACCGGAGGGGACACCGGGGAGCTGTTTTTT. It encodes CATGGDTGELFF.

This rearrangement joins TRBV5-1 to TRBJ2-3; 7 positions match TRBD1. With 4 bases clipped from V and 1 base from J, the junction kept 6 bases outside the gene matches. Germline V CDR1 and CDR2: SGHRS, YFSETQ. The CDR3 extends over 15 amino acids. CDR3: CASSGGQFRTDTQYF. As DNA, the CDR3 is TGCGCCAGCAGCGGGGGACAGTTTCGCACAGATACGCAGTATTTT.

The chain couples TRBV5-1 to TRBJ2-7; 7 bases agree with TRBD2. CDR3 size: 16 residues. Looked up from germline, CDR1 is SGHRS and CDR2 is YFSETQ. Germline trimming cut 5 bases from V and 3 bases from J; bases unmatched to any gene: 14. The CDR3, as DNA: TGCGCCAGCAGGGGTACCTTGGCGGGGGAGCACTACGAGCAGTACTTC. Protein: CASRGTLAGEHYEQYF.

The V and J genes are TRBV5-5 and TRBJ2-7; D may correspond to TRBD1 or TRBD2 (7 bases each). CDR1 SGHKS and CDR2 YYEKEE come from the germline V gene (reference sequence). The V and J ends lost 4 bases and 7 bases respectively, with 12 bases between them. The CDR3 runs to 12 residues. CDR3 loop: CASSQGGSEQYF. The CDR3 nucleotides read TGTGCCAGCAGCCAGGGGGGGAGTGAGCAGTACTTC.

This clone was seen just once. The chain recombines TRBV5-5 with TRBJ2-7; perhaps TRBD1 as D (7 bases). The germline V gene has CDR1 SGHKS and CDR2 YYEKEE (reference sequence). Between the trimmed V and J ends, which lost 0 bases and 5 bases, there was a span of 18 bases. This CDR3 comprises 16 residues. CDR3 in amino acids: CASSLGGGTVSNEQYF. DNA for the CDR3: TGTGCCAGCAGCTTGGGTGGGGGGACAGTAAGTAACGAGCAGTACTTC.

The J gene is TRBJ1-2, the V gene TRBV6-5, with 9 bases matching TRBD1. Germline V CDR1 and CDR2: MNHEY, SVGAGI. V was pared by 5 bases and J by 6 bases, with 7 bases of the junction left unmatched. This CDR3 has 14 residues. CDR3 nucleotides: TGTGCCAGCAGTCTCTCGGGACAGGGCCATGGCTACACCTTC. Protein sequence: CASSLSGQGHGYTF.

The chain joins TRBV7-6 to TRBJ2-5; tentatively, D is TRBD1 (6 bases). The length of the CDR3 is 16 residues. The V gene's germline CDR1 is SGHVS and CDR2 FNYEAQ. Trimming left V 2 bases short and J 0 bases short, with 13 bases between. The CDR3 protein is CASSLRGTLYQETQYF. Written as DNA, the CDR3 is TGTGCCAGCAGCTTAAGGGGGACACTGTACCAAGAGACCCAGTACTTC.

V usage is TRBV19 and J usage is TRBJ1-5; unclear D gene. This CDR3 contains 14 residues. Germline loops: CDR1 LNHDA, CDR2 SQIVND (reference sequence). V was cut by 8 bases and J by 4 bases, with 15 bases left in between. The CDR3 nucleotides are TGTGCCAGTTGGCGCGGGTATGGGAATCAGCCCCAGCATTTT. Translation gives CASWRGYGNQPQHF.

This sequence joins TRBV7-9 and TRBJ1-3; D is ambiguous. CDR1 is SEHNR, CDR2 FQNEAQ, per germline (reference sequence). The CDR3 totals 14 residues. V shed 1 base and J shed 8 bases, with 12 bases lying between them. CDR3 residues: CASSLDSPRDTIYF. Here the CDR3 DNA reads TGTGCCAGCAGCTTAGACTCCCCGAGGGACACCATATATTTT.

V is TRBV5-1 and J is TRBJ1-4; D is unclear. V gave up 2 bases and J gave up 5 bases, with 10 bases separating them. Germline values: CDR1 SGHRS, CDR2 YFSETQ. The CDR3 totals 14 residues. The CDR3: CASSFEGPNEKLFF. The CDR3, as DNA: TGCGCCAGCAGCTTTGAGGGCCCAAATGAAAAACTGTTTTTT.

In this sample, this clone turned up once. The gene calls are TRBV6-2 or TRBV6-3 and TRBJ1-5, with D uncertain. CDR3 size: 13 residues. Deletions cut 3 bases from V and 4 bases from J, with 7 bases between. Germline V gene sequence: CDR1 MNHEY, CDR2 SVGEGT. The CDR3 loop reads CASSYRGNQPQHF. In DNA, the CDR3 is TGTGCCAGCAGTTATAGAGGAAATCAGCCCCAGCATTTT.

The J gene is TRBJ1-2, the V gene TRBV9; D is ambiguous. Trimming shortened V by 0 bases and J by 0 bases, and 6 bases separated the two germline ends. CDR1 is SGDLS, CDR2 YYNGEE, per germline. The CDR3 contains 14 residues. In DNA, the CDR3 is TGTGCCAGCAGCGTAGGACCGTCTAACTATGGCTACACCTTC. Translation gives CASSVGPSNYGYTF. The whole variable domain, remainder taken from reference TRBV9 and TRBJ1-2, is DSGVTQTPKHLITATGQRVTLRCSPRSGDLSVYWYQQSLDQGLQFLIQYYNGEERAKGNILERFSAQQFPDLHSELNLSSLELGDSALYFCASSVGPSNYGYTFGSGTRLTVV.

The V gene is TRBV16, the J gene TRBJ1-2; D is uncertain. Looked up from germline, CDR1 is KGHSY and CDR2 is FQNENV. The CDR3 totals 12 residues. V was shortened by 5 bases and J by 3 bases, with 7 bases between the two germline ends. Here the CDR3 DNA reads TGTGCCAGCAGCTACGTTGACTATGGCTACACCTTC. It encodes CASSYVDYGYTF.

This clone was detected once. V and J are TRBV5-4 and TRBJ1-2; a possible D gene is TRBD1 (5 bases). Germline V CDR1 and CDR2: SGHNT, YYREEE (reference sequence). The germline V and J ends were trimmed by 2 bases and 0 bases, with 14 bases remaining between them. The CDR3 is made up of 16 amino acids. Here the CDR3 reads CASSFGADDPNYGYTF. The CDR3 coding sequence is TGTGCCAGCAGCTTCGGGGCGGACGATCCTAACTATGGCTACACCTTC. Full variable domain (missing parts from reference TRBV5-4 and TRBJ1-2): ETGVTQSPTHLIKTRGQQVTLRCSSQSGHNTVSWYQQALGQGPQFIFQYYREEENGRGNFPPRFSGLQFPNYSSELNVNALELDDSALYLCASSFGADDPNYGYTFGSGTRLTVV.

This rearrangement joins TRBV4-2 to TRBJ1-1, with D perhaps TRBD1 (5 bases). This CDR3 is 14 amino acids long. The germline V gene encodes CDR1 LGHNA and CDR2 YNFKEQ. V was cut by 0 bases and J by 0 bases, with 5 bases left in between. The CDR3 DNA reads TGTGCCAGCAGCCAAGAGGGGGTGAACACTGAAGCTTTCTTT. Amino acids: CASSQEGVNTEAFF.

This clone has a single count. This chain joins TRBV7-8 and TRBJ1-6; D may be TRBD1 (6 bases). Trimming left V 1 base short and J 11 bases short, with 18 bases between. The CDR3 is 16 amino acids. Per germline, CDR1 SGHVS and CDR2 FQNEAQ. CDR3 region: CASSLVQGRVSAPLHF. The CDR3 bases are TGTGCCAGCAGCTTAGTTCAGGGGAGAGTATCAGCACCCCTCCACTTT. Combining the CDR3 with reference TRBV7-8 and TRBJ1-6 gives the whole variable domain GAGVSQSPRYKVAKRGQDVALRCDPISGHVSLFWYQQALGQGPEFLTYFQNEAQLDKSGLPSDRFFAERPEGSVSTLKIQRTQQEDSAVYLCASSLVQGRVSAPLHFGNGTRLTVT.

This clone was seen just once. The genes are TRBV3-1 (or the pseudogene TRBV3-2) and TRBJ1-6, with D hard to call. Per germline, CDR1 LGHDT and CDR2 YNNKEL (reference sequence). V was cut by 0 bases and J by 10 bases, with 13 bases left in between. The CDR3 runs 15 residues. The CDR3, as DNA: TGTGCCAGCAGCCAAGATGTCAACAGTGGATCACCCCTCCACTTT. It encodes CASSQDVNSGSPLHF.

The DNA for the CDR3 is TGTGCCAGCAGCCAGGGCACCTTAGTGGATTCACCCCTCCACTTT. Protein sequence: CASSQGTLVDSPLHF. The chain employs TRBV3-1 (or the pseudogene TRBV3-2) and TRBJ1-6; unclear D gene. Germline V gene data show CDR1 as LGHDT and CDR2 as YNNKEL (reference sequence). V was pared by 3 bases and J by 8 bases, with 14 bases between. The CDR3 sequence is 15 residues long.

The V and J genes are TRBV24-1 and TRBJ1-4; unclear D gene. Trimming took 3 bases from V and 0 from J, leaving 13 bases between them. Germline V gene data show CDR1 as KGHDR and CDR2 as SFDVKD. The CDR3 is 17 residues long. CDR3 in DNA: TGTGCCACCAGTGATCCCCTGCAGATTGCAACTAATGAAAAACTGTTTTTT. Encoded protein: CATSDPLQIATNEKLFF.

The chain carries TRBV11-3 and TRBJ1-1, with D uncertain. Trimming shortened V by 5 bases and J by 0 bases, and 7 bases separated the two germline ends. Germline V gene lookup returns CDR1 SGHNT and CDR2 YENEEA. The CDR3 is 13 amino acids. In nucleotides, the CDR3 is TGTGCCAGCAGCCGGCAGATGAACACTGAAGCTTTCTTT. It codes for CASSRQMNTEAFF.

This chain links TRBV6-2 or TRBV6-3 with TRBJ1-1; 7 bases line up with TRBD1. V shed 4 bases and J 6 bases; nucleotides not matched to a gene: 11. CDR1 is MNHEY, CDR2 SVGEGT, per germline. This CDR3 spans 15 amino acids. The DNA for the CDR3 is TGTGCCAGCAGTTCCTTCACAGGGGCGAGGGCTGAAGCTTTCTTT. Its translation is CASSSFTGARAEAFF.

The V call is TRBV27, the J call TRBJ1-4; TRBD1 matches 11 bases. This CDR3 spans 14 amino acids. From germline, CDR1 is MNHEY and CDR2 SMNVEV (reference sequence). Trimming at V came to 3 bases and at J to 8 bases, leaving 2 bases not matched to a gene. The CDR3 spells CASSFGTGGEKLFF. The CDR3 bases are TGTGCCAGCAGTTTCGGGACAGGGGGAGAAAAACTGTTTTTT.

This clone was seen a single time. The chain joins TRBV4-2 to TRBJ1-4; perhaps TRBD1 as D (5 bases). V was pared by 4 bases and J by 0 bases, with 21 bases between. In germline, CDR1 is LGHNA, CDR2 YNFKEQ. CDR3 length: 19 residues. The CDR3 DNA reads TGTGCCAGCAGCCGGGTCCGGGGAGCAGGGATTGCAACTAATGAAAAACTGTTTTTT. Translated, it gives CASSRVRGAGIATNEKLFF.

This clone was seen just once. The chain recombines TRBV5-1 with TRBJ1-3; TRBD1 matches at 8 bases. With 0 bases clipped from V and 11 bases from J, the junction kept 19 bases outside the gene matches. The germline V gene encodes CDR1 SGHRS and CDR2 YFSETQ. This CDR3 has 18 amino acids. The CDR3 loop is CASSLGPRTGLTPGSIYF. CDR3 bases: TGCGCCAGCAGCTTGGGCCCAAGGACAGGGCTCACCCCGGGTTCCATATATTTT. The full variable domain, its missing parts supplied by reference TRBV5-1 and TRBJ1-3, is KAGVTQTPRYLIKTRGQQVTLSCSPISGHRSVSWYQQTPGQGLQFLFEYFSETQRNKGNFPGRFSGRQFSNSRSEMNVSTLELGDSALYLCASSLGPRTGLTPGSIYFGEGSWLTVV.

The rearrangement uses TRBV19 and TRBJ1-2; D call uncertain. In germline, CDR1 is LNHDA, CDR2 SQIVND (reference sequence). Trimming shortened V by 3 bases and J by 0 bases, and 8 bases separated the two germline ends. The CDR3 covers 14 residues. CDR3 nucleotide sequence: TGTGCCAGTAGTATTGGCGGGTCTAACTATGGCTACACCTTC. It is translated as CASSIGGSNYGYTF.

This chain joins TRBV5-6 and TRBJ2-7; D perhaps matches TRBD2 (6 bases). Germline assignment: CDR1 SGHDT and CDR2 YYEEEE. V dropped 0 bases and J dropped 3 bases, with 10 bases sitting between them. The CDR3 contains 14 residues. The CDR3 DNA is TGTGCCAGCAGCTTGGGTGGGGACTTCTACGAGCAGTACTTC. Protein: CASSLGGDFYEQYF. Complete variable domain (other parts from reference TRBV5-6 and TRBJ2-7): DAGVTQSPTHLIKTRGQQVTLRCSPKSGHDTVSWYQQALGQGPQFIFQYYEEEERQRGNFPDRFSGHQFPNYSSELNVNALLLGDSALYLCASSLGGDFYEQYFGPGTRLTVT.

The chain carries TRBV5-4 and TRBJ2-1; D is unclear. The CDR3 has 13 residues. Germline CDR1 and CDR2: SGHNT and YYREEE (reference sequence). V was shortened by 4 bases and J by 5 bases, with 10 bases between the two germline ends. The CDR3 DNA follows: TGTGCCAGCAGCGTCATCGGCGACAATGAGCAGTTCTTC. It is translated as CASSVIGDNEQFF.

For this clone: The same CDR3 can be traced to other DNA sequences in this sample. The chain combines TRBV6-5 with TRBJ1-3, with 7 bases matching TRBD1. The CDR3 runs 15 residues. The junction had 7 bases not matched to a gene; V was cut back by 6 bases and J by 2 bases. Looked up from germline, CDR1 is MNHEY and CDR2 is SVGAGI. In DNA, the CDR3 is TGTGCCAGCAGCAGAGACAGGGCAACTGGAAACACCATATATTTT. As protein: CASSRDRATGNTIYF.